This entry lists 10 T cell receptor beta chains sequenced from one sample in a study of blood T cell repertoires in COVID-19. Generated by immunoSEQ multiplex PCR, the TCRdb table keeps only in-frame clones and is missing some. The sample consists of approximately 100,000 clones, around 84% of them appearing once. The source material was peripheral blood. Source of these receptors: a woman between 70 and 85 years old with active or convalescent COVID-19.

This chain links TRBV7-2 with TRBJ2-5, with D possibly matching TRBD1 (9 bases). The V gene lost 1 base and the J gene lost 9 bases, with 15 bases spanning the gap. This CDR3 is 14 amino acids long. From germline, CDR1 is SGHTA and CDR2 FQGNSA. The DNA of the CDR3 is TGTGCCAGCAGCTTAGACAGGGGGCGGGAGGCCCAGTACTTC. Residues: CASSLDRGREAQYF. The full variable domain, in which reference TRBV7-2 and TRBJ2-5 provide the parts outside the CDR3, is GAGVSQSPSNKVTEKGKDVELRCDPISGHTALYWYRQSLGQGLEFLIYFQGNSAPDKSGLPSDRFSAERTGGSVSTLTIQRTQQEDSAVYLCASSLDRGREAQYFGPGTRLLVL.

The chain links TRBV12-3 or TRBV12-4 to TRBJ2-1; possibly TRBD2 for D (7 bases). The V end was cut by 8 bases, the J end by 10 bases, with 15 bases between. The CDR3 is made up of 12 amino acids. The CDR3 nucleotides are TGTGCCAGCGAAAGGGGGGGGGAGGAGCAGTTCTTC. Translated, it gives CASERGGEEQFF.

This clone has a handful of counts. The gene calls are TRBV5-4 and TRBJ2-5; 7 bases line up with TRBD2. There are 15 residues in the CDR3. Per the germline V gene, CDR1 is SGHNT and CDR2 is YYREEE (reference sequence). The V segment lost 3 bases and the J segment 0 bases; nucleotides outside the gene matches: 5. CDR3 sequence (DNA): TGTGCCAGCAGCTCGGGGGGAGGGTACCAAGAGACCCAGTACTTC. Protein sequence: CASSSGGGYQETQYF.

The gene calls are TRBV5-4 and TRBJ1-1; maybe TRBD1 (6 bases). The CDR3 covers 12 residues. Germline assignment: CDR1 SGHNT and CDR2 YYREEE (reference sequence). The V end lost 0 bases, the J end lost 9 bases, and 9 bases lay between the germline ends. The CDR3 reads CASSLEDSQAFF. In DNA, the CDR3 is TGTGCCAGCAGCTTGGAGGACAGTCAAGCTTTCTTT.

The chain has TRBV10-1 and TRBJ2-3; 12 bases line up with TRBD2. The V and J ends lost 0 bases and 4 bases, in that order; junction bases with no gene match: 5. This CDR3 spans 17 amino acids. Germline loops: CDR1 WNHNN, CDR2 SYGVQD (reference sequence). The CDR3 bases are TGCGCCAGCAGTGAGTCGACTAGCGGGAGCCGCGCAGATACGCAGTATTTT. It specifies CASSESTSGSRADTQYF.

This clone was picked up one time. Compared with germline, one end of the junction differs, possibly owing to a read error. The chain employs TRBV7-7 and TRBJ2-3; 7 bases agree with TRBD1. Germline assignment: CDR1 SSHAT and CDR2 FNYEAQ (reference sequence). The CDR3 has 14 amino acids. The DNA for the CDR3 is TGTGCTAGCAGCTTAAAGACAGGGACAGATACGCAGTATTTT. Translating it yields CASSLKTGTDTQYF. The full variable domain, rest sourced from reference TRBV7-7 and TRBJ2-3, is GAGVSQSPRYKVTKRGQDVTLRCDPISSHATLYWYQQALGQGPEFLTYFNYEAQPDKSGLPSDRFSAERPEGSISTLTIQRTEQRDSAMYRCASSLKTGTDTQYFGPGTRLTVL.

This clone is a singleton in its sample. The chain has TRBV2 and TRBJ1-5, with TRBD1 matching over 8 bases. CDR1 SNHLY and CDR2 FYNNEI come from the germline V gene. Unmatched junction bases numbered 3, after V lost 6 bases and J lost 2 bases. The CDR3 totals 14 residues. The CDR3 is CASREQGGNQPQHF. The CDR3 coding sequence is TGTGCCAGCAGAGAACAGGGGGGCAATCAGCCCCAGCATTTT.

The V gene is TRBV7-3, the J gene TRBJ1-2; tentative D call: TRBD1 (5 bases). Germline-derived CDR1 and CDR2 are SGHTA and FQGTGA. Trimming cost V 5 bases and J 6 bases, with 22 bases left between them. The CDR3 runs 16 residues. In DNA form, the CDR3 reads TGTGCCAGCAGCCTAAGCAGTACCGGGACGGGAGATGGCTACACCTTC. It specifies CASSLSSTGTGDGYTF.

J is TRBJ1-2 and V is TRBV2, with a tentative D call TRBD1 (6 bases). This CDR3 has 11 amino acids. The germline V gene encodes CDR1 SNHLY and CDR2 FYNNEI. V was pared by 8 bases and J by 4 bases, with 8 bases between. In DNA form, the CDR3 reads TGTGCCAGCGGACAGCTCTATGGCTACACCTTC. Its translation: CASGQLYGYTF.

The chain links TRBV11-3 to TRBJ1-2, with D possibly being TRBD1 (6 bases). This CDR3 contains 14 residues. Germline loops: CDR1 SGHNT, CDR2 YENEEA. Trimming removed 5 bases from V and 8 bases from J, with 18 bases in between. The CDR3 here is CASSPGGGERGYTF. The CDR3 nucleotides read TGTGCCAGCAGCCCCGGGGGGGGCGAGAGAGGCTACACCTTC.